These 14 T cell receptor beta chains were sequenced from one sample in a study of blood T cell repertoires in COVID-19. The protocol was immunoSEQ multiplex PCR, while the TCRdb copy is restricted to in-frame clones and leaves out a portion. Of a few hundred thousand clones in the sample, around 80% were seen once. Material for sequencing was peripheral blood. These receptors originate from a woman in her thirties or forties who had recovered from COVID-19.

The rearrangement links TRBV6-5 to TRBJ2-1; D not resolved. Germline V gene data show CDR1 as MNHEY and CDR2 as SVGAGI. The length of the CDR3 is 11 residues. V was pared by 6 bases and J by 10 bases, with 10 bases between. The CDR3 here is CASSRALEQFF. The CDR3 DNA sequence: TGTGCCAGCAGCCGAGCTCTAGAGCAGTTCTTC.

The chain links TRBV28 to TRBJ1-5; D gene unclear. Germline V CDR1 and CDR2: MDHEN, SYDVKM. V lost 4 bases and J lost 11, with 9 bases in between. The CDR3 is 11 amino acids. The CDR3 DNA sequence: TGTGCCAGCAGTTCCCTCTTGTCCCAGCATTTT. Protein sequence: CASSSLLSQHF.

V and J are TRBV14 and TRBJ1-4; TRBD1 agrees at 7 bases. The CDR3 has 22 residues. CDR1 is SGHDN, CDR2 FVKESK, per germline. Losses at the gene ends were 7 bases for V and 0 bases for J; bases not matched to a gene: 26. In DNA, the CDR3 is TGTGCCAGCATATTCGACAGGGATGACGAACAAACCAAAGTTGCAACTAATGAAAAACTGTTTTTT. Amino acid sequence: CASIFDRDDEQTKVATNEKLFF.

V usage is TRBV28 and J usage is TRBJ1-1, with 8 bases matching TRBD1. Germline CDR1 is MDHEN and CDR2 is SYDVKM. The junction had 9 bases not matched to a gene; V was cut back by 10 bases and J by 5 bases. This CDR3 spans 13 amino acids. CDR3 DNA: TGTGCCACTCGACACAGGGGGAGGACTGAAGCTTTCTTT. The encoded protein is CATRHRGRTEAFF.

The J gene is TRBJ2-1, the V gene TRBV7-2, with TRBD2 identical over 14 bases. After removal of 5 bases from V and 9 bases from J, the junction contained 6 bases not matched to a gene. The CDR3 is 15 amino acids. The germline V gene has CDR1 SGHTA and CDR2 FQGNSA. CDR3 residues: CASSRGLAGVSEQFF. CDR3 DNA sequence: TGTGCCAGCAGCCGGGGACTAGCGGGGGTTTCTGAGCAGTTCTTC.

Only a few counts were recorded for this clone. This rearrangement joins TRBV5-1 to TRBJ2-5; 10 bases match TRBD1. Per the germline V gene, CDR1 is SGHRS and CDR2 is YFSETQ. The CDR3 length is 16 residues. The V gene end was trimmed by 6 bases and the J gene end by 3 bases; junction bases not matched to a gene: 11. The CDR3 DNA reads TGCGCCAGCACACACCAGGGACAGGGGATTGAAGAGACCCAGTACTTC. It translates to CASTHQGQGIEETQYF.

This chain joins TRBV24-1 and TRBJ2-5; 7 bases match TRBD2. J lost 5 bases, V lost 5 bases, and 7 bases had no gene match. In germline, CDR1 is KGHDR, CDR2 SFDVKD. The CDR3 extends over 14 amino acids. The CDR3 bases are TGTGCCACCAGTGTCCGGGACGGGAGGGAGACCCAGTACTTC. It translates to CATSVRDGRETQYF.

The rearrangement uses TRBV15 and TRBJ2-7, with 7 bases that match TRBD2. This CDR3 has 14 residues. The V gene end was trimmed by 0 bases and the J gene end by 2 bases; junction bases not matched to a gene: 1. The germline V gene encodes CDR1 LNHNV and CDR2 YYDKDF (reference sequence). The CDR3 reads CATSRDRGAYEQYF. In DNA, the CDR3 is TGTGCCACCAGCAGAGATCGGGGGGCCTACGAGCAGTACTTC. The complete variable domain, with remaining parts taken from reference TRBV15 and TRBJ2-7, reads DAMVIQNPRYQVTQFGKPVTLSCSQTLNHNVMYWYQQKSSQAPKLLFHYYDKDFNNEADTPDNFQSRRPNTSFCFLDIRSPGLGDTAMYLCATSRDRGAYEQYFGPGTRLTVT.

The rearrangement uses TRBV5-6 and TRBJ2-7; TRBD1 is a possible D gene (6 bases). V lost 4 bases and J 2 bases, leaving 10 bases between the germline ends. This CDR3 spans 13 amino acids. Germline CDR1 is SGHDT and CDR2 is YYEEEE. CDR3 DNA sequence: TGTGCCAGCAGCGTCGGACAGACCTACGAGCAGTACTTC. Translation gives CASSVGQTYEQYF.

V gene TRBV7-2 combines with J gene TRBJ2-2; D is perhaps TRBD1 (6 bases). The CDR3 length is 13 residues. Germline V gene sequence: CDR1 SGHTA, CDR2 FQGNSA. V shed 2 bases and J shed 5 bases, with 6 bases lying between them. CDR3 region: CASSLQGTGELFF. CDR3 coding DNA: TGTGCCAGCAGCTTACAGGGGACCGGGGAGCTGTTTTTT.

The chain joins TRBV6-6 to TRBJ1-2; weak D call: TRBD1 (6 bases). V lost 6 bases, J lost 3 bases, and 14 bases lay in between. CDR1 is MNHNY, CDR2 SVGAGI, per germline (reference sequence). The CDR3 is made up of 14 amino acids. Written as DNA, the CDR3 is TGTGCCAGCAGCCAGGCAGGGGCGGACTATGGCTACACCTTC. Residues: CASSQAGADYGYTF.

This chain uses TRBV6-5 with TRBJ2-3, with 9 bases fitting TRBD2. Germline V gene lookup returns CDR1 MNHEY and CDR2 SVGAGI. Losses at the gene ends were 6 bases for V and 2 bases for J; bases not matched to a gene: 3. There are 14 residues in the CDR3. The CDR3, as DNA: TGTGCCAGCAGGACTAGCGGCAACACAGATACGCAGTATTTT. Translation: CASRTSGNTDTQYF.

The rearrangement joins TRBV19 to TRBJ1-2; 9 positions agree with TRBD1. J lost 1 base, V lost 4 bases, and 4 bases had no gene match. The CDR3 is made up of 15 amino acids. Germline V gene data show CDR1 as LNHDA and CDR2 as SQIVND (reference sequence). The CDR3 spells CASSKPGQGNYGYTF. The CDR3 bases are TGTGCCAGTAGTAAACCGGGACAGGGTAACTATGGCTACACCTTC.

This chain joins TRBV3-1 (or the pseudogene TRBV3-2) and TRBJ2-7, with D possibly matching TRBD1 (6 bases). The V end lost 6 bases, the J end lost 0 bases, and 15 bases lay between the germline ends. Germline V CDR1 and CDR2: LGHDT, YNNKEL (reference sequence). The CDR3 runs 15 residues. The CDR3 nucleotides are TGTGCCAGCAGTCTAGGGGGAAAGAACTCCTACGAGCAGTACTTC. Protein product: CASSLGGKNSYEQYF.